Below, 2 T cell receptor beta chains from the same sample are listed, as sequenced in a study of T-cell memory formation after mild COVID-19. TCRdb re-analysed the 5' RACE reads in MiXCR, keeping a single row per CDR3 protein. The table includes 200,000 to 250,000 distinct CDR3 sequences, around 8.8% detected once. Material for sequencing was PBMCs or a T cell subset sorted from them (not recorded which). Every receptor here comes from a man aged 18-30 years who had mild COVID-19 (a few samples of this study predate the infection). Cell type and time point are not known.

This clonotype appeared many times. The CDR3: CASSLLAAGQATDTQYF. In nucleotides, the CDR3 is TGTGCCAGCAGTTTATTAGCAGCGGGTCAGGCCACAGATACGCAGTATTTT. This sequence joins TRBV28 and TRBJ2-3, with D tentatively TRBD2 (6 bases). The CDR3 extends over 17 amino acids. The V gene's germline CDR1 is MDHEN and CDR2 SYDVKM. The germline V and J ends were trimmed by 1 base and 2 bases, with 16 bases remaining between them.

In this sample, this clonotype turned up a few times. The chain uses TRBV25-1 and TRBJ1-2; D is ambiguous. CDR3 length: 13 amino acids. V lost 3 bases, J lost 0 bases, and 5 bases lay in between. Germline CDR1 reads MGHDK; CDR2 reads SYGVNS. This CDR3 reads CASSDRANYGYTF. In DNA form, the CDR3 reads TGTGCCAGCAGTGACCGGGCTAACTATGGCTACACCTTC.